What follows are 8 T cell receptor beta chains derived from one specimen sequenced in a study of blood T cell repertoires in COVID-19. Sequencing was performed with immunoSEQ multiplex PCR; in TCRdb, only in-frame clones are kept and a portion is missing. The table has under 150,000 clones, 84% seen once. Material: peripheral blood. These receptors were collected from an elderly woman in a cohort sampled during active or convalescent COVID-19.

The gene calls are TRBV5-8 and TRBJ1-5; 7 bases fit TRBD1. The CDR3 length is 15 residues. The germline CDR1 and CDR2 sequences are SGHTS and YDEGEE. Trimming cost V 0 bases and J 2 bases; bases outside gene matches: 2. CDR3 DNA sequence: TGTGCCAGCAGCTTGGCTACAGGGGGCAATCAGCCCCAGCATTTT. This sequence encodes CASSLATGGNQPQHF.

The rearrangement uses TRBV7-9 and TRBJ1-2; D ambiguous. In germline, CDR1 is SEHNR, CDR2 FQNEAQ (reference sequence). The CDR3 runs to 15 residues. Trimming took off 5 bases at V and 0 bases at J, with 13 bases between the two ends. CDR3 nucleotide sequence: TGTGCCAGCAGCCAGCCGGGAGCCGCTAACTATGGCTACACCTTC. Its translation is CASSQPGAANYGYTF.

This chain joins TRBV2 and TRBJ1-5; tentatively, D is TRBD1 (5 bases). The CDR3 loop spans 15 amino acids. The V end lost 7 bases, the J end lost 3 bases, and 16 bases lay between the germline ends. CDR1 SNHLY and CDR2 FYNNEI come from the germline V gene. The CDR3 DNA follows: TGTGCCAGCAACCCAGGGAGGGCCTCCAATCAGCCCCAGCATTTT. Protein product: CASNPGRASNQPQHF. Together with reference TRBV2 and TRBJ1-5, the CDR3 gives the full variable domain: EPEVTQTPSHQVTQMGQEVILRCVPISNHLYFYWYRQILGQKVEFLVSFYNNEISEKSEIFDDQFSVERPDGSNFTLKIRSTKLEDSAMYFCASNPGRASNQPQHFGDGTRLSIL.

Written as DNA, the CDR3 is TGTGCCAGCAGCTTGGAGAGGTTTGAGCAGTTCTTC. This gives the protein CASSLERFEQFF. The chain uses TRBV7-2 and TRBJ2-1, with no clear D. The CDR3 spans 12 residues. V was shortened by 3 bases and J by 9 bases, with 9 bases between the two germline ends. CDR1 is SGHTA, CDR2 FQGNSA, per germline.

This rearrangement joins TRBV7-2 to TRBJ2-7; a weak D match, TRBD2 (6 bases). CDR1 and CDR2 from the germline V gene are SGHTA and FQGNSA. V was pared by 2 bases and J by 2 bases, with 7 bases between. This CDR3 contains 13 residues. CDR3 in amino acids: CASSLTSTYEQYF. CDR3 DNA sequence: TGTGCCAGCAGCTTAACTAGCACCTACGAGCAGTACTTC. Based on the CDR3 plus reference TRBV7-2 and TRBJ2-7, the full variable domain is GAGVSQSPSNKVTEKGKDVELRCDPISGHTALYWYRQSLGQGLEFLIYFQGNSAPDKSGLPSDRFSAERTGGSVSTLTIQRTQQEDSAVYLCASSLTSTYEQYFGPGTRLTVT.

The chain couples TRBV7-2 to TRBJ1-2, with 7 nucleotides matching TRBD1. The CDR3 covers 15 residues. Unmatched junction bases numbered 9, after V lost 1 base and J lost 7 bases. CDR1 and CDR2 (germline): SGHTA, FQGNSA. The CDR3 nucleotides are TGTGCCAGCAGCTTAGAGGCAGGGGGATTCTCTGGCTACACCTTC. This encodes CASSLEAGGFSGYTF.

The chain links TRBV14 to TRBJ1-1; D gene ambiguous. Trimming pared 0 bases from V and 6 bases from J, leaving 8 bases between. Germline V gives CDR1 SGHDN, CDR2 FVKESK. CDR3 length: 13 residues. The CDR3 region is CASSQDLASEAFF. Here the CDR3 DNA reads TGTGCCAGCAGCCAAGATTTGGCATCTGAAGCTTTCTTT.

The V and J genes are TRBV6-5 and TRBJ2-5, with unresolved D. V was shortened by 0 bases and J by 1 base, with 6 bases between the two germline ends. The CDR3 length is 14 residues. The germline gives CDR1 MNHEY, CDR2 SVGAGI. The CDR3 protein is CASSYSGSQETQYF. As DNA, the CDR3 is TGTGCCAGCAGTTACTCTGGCAGCCAAGAGACCCAGTACTTC.